This T cell receptor beta chain was identified during a study of cytomegalovirus exposure and HLA in healthy donors. Study-level information: A prior analysis found 95 million to 140 million unique TCR beta sequences from around 180 million T cells. Study outcomes and limitations: CMV serostatus was the sole immune exposure data available. Later, TCR association rates were found to vary by HLA locus, highest for DRB1 and lowest for HLA-C.

The PCR had 60 Vbeta and 13 Jbeta primers. Data came from immunoSEQ multiplex PCR; TCRdb stores just in-frame clones and leaves some out. The data hold under 200,000 clones, with around four fifths observed a single time. When sampled, the donors appeared nominally healthy, though they likely had unrecorded immune exposures. As concerns this clone: What it binds is not known.

The CDR3 is made up of 14 amino acids. Germline CDR1 and CDR2: SGHAT and FQNNGV. V was clipped by 6 bases and J by 0 bases, with 12 bases between them. Sequenced sample: PBMCs. The rearrangement uses TRBV11-2 and TRBJ2-7; TRBD1 might be the D (5 bases). This receptor was obtained from a woman in her forties or fifties in good health and CMV-seronegative. The CDR3 loop is CASSPQVSSYEQYF. The CDR3 DNA reads TGTGCCAGCAGTCCACAGGTGAGCTCCTACGAGCAGTACTTC.